Here is one T cell receptor beta chain with its context. A single record per CDR3 protein comes from TCRdb applying MiXCR to the 5' RACE reads. The sample holds roughly 400,000 distinct CDR3 sequences, approximately 18% seen once. The data are from a study of T cells after yellow fever vaccination. Per the germline V gene, CDR1 is SGHRS and CDR2 is YFSETQ. The CDR3 is 14 amino acids. V was shortened by 4 bases and J by 7 bases, with 18 bases between the two germline ends. The chain links TRBV5-1 to TRBJ2-7; no clear D. The material was PBMCs, obtained before the yellow fever booster vaccination. This sequence was found in a man between 18 and 29 years old who received the YFV17D yellow fever vaccine. The CDR3 protein is CASSRPTGSPEQYF. The CDR3 nucleotides read TGCGCCAGCAGCCGACCTACGGGCAGCCCTGAGCAGTACTTC.